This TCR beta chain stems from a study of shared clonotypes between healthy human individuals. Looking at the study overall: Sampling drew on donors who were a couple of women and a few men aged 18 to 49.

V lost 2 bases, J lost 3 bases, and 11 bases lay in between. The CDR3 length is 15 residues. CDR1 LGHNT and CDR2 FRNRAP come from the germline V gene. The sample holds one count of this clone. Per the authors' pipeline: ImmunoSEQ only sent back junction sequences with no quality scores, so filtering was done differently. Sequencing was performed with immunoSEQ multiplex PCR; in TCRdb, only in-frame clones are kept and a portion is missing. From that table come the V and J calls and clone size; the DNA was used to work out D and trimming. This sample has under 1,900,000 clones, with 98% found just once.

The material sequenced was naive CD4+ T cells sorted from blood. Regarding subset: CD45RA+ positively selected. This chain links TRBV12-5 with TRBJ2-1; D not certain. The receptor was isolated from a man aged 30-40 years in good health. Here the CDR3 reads CASGLLTASYNEQFF. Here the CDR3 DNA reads TGTGCTAGTGGTTTGCTGACTGCTAGCTACAATGAGCAGTTCTTC.